This T cell receptor beta chain was recorded in a study of OX40 agonist ivuxolimab in advanced cancers. Looking at the study overall: Subjects had a mean age of approximately 60 years, with a range of roughly 20 to 79; roughly 80% were male.

Assay: immunoSEQ multiplex PCR; the TCRdb copy retains only in-frame clones and omits some. The sample records tens of thousands of clones, 85% to 90% being singletons. The sample was CD4+ or CD8+ T cells sorted from blood, taken in a trial of the OX40 agonist ivuxolimab. The source of this sequence is an adult with an advanced solid tumor such as melanoma, head and neck, liver or kidney cancer.

The CDR3 DNA reads as TGTGCCATCAGTGCGGGGGCGCGAGGGACGGGCACAGATACGCAGTATTTT. Translation: CAISAGARGTGTDTQYF. This rearrangement joins TRBV10-3 to TRBJ2-3, with D possibly called TRBD1 or TRBD2 (6 bases each). V lost 4 bases and J 1 base, leaving 18 bases between the germline ends. CDR1 is ENHRY, CDR2 SYGVKD, per germline. This CDR3 has 17 residues.